The 3 T cell receptor beta chains below all came from one sample that was sequenced in a study of metastatic and nonmetastatic thyroid tumors. TCRdb re-clonotyped the PCR reads through MiXCR. Among around 23,000 clones, 9.5% to 13% were seen once, and the ten largest hold 25% to 35%. Each patient went into thyroid surgery without having received any treatment. Sequencing was carried out using blood. The receptors shown here come from a female donor with papillary thyroid cancer or a benign thyroid nodule (not recorded which). Some clones in this sample may be carry-over from other donors' samples.

This clone was seen many times. This CDR3 is also generated by other DNA sequences in the sample. The gene calls are TRBV4-1 and TRBJ2-1; 12 nucleotides agree with TRBD2. The CDR3 consists of 15 residues. The germline V gene has CDR1 MGHRA and CDR2 YSYEKL. J gave up 6 bases and V 4 bases, and 4 bases lay outside the gene matches. CDR3 in amino acids: CASSPGTSGLNEQFF. CDR3 nucleotide sequence: TGCGCCAGCAGCCCCGGGACTAGCGGGCTCAATGAGCAGTTCTTC.

This clone has just a few counts. The chain combines TRBV9 with TRBJ2-5, with D tentatively TRBD1 (5 bases). CDR3 size: 15 residues. V lost 0 bases and J lost 5, with 14 bases in between. Germline values: CDR1 SGDLS, CDR2 YYNGEE. CDR3: CASSVAPRDEETQYF. DNA of the CDR3: TGTGCCAGCAGCGTAGCCCCCAGGGATGAGGAGACCCAGTACTTC.

This clone showed up many times. J is TRBJ1-6 and V is TRBV11-2; D is possibly TRBD1 (6 bases). The CDR3 is 14 residues long. Germline V lookup: CDR1 SGHAT, CDR2 FQNNGV. With 5 bases removed from V and 7 bases from J, the gap between germline ends came to 12 bases. The CDR3 reads CASSTAGENSPLHF. The CDR3 DNA follows: TGTGCCAGCAGCACTGCAGGGGAGAATTCACCCCTCCACTTT.